This TCR beta chain stems from a study of T cell changes during pregnancy in multiple sclerosis. Only in-frame clones appear in the TCRdb table, and some are missing; sequencing was by immunoSEQ multiplex PCR. The data hold some 71,000 clones, with about 91% observed a single time. From germline, CDR1 is LGHNT and CDR2 FRNRAP. Trimming pared 0 bases from V and 12 bases from J, leaving 15 bases between. There are 13 residues in the CDR3. The rearrangement links TRBV12-5 to TRBJ2-7; a weak D match, TRBD2 (6 bases). The sequences come from peripheral blood, collected after pregnancy. The clonotype originates from a female donor with multiple sclerosis, enrolled in a pregnancy study. The CDR3 DNA follows: TGTGCTAGTGGTTTGGTGGGGGGACTTTCGCCGTACTTC. It specifies CASGLVGGLSPYF. Full variable domain (rest looked up from reference TRBV12-5 and TRBJ2-7): DARVTQTPRHKVTEMGQEVTMRCQPILGHNTVFWYRQTMMQGLELLAYFRNRAPLDDSGMPKDRFSAEMPDATLATLKIQPSEPRDSAVYFCASGLVGGLSPYFGPGTRLTVT.